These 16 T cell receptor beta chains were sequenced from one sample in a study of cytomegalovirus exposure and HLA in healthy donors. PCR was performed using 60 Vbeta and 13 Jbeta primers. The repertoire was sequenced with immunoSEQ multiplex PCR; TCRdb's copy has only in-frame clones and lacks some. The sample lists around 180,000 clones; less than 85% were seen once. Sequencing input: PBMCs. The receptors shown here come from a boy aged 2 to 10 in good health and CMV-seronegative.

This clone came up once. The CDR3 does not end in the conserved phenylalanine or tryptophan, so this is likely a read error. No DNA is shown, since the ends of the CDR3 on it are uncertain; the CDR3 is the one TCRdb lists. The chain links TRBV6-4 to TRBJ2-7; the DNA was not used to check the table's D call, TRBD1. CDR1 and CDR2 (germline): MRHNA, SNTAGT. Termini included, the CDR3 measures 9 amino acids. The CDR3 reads CASSAPVQA.

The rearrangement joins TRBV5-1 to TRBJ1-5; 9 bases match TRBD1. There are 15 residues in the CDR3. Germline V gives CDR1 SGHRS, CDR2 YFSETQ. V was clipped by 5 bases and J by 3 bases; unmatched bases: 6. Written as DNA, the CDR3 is TGCGCCAGCAGGTTGACAGGGGGGAACAATCAGCCCCAGCATTTT. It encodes CASRLTGGNNQPQHF.

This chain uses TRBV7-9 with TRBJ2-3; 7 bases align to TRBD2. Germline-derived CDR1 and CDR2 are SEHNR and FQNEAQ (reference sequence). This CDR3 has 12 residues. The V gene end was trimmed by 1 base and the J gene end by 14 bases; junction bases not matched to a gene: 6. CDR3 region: CASSLGLAELYF. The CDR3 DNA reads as TGTGCCAGCAGCTTAGGACTAGCTGAGCTGTATTTT.

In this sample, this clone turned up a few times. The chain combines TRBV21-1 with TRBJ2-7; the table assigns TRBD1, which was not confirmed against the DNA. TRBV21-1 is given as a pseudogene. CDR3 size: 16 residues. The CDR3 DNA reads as TGTGCCAGCAGCGGCCGGACAGCAAAGGGCAACTACGAGCAGTACGTC. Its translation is CASSGRTAKGNYEQYV.

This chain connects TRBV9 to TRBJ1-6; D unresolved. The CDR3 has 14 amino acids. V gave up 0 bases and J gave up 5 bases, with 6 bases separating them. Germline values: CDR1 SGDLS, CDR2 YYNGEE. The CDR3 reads CASSVAVNNSPLHF. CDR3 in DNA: TGTGCCAGCAGCGTAGCAGTGAATAATTCACCCCTCCACTTT.

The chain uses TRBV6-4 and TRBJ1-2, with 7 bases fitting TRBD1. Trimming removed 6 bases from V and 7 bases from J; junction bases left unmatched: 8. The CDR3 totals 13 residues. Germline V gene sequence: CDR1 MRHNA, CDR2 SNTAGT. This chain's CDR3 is CASSLLQGGGYTF. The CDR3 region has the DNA TGTGCCAGCAGCCTCCTGCAGGGGGGTGGCTACACCTTC.

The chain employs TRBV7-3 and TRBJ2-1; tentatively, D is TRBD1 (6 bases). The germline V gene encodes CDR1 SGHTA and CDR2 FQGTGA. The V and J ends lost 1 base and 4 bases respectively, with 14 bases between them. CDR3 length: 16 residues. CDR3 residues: CASSLNFKDRYNEQFF. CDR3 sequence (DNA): TGTGCCAGCAGCTTAAATTTTAAGGACAGATACAATGAGCAGTTCTTC.

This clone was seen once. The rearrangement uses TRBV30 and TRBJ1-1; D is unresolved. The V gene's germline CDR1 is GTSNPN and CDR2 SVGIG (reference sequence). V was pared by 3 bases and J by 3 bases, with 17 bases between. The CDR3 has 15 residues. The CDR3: CAWSGRRRRYTEAFF. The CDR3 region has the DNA TGTGCCTGGAGCGGTCGTCGGCGGCGGTACACTGAAGCTTTCTTT. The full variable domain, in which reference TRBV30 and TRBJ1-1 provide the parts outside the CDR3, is SQTIHQWPATLVQPVGSPLSLECTVEGTSNPNLYWYRQAAGRGLQLLFYSVGIGQISSEVPQNLSASRPQDRQFILSSKKLLLSDSGFYLCAWSGRRRRYTEAFFGQGTRLTVV.

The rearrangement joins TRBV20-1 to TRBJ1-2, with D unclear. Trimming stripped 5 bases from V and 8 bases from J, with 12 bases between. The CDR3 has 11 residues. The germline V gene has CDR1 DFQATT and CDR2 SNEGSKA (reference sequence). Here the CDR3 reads CSAWTEGGYTF. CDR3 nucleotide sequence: TGCAGTGCTTGGACGGAGGGCGGCTACACCTTC.

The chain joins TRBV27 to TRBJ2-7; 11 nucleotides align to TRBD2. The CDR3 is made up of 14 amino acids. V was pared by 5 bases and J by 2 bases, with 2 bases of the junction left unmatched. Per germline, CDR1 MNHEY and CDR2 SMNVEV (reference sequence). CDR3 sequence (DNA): TGTGCCAGCAGTGGACTAGCGGGTGCCTACGAGCAGTACTTC. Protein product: CASSGLAGAYEQYF.

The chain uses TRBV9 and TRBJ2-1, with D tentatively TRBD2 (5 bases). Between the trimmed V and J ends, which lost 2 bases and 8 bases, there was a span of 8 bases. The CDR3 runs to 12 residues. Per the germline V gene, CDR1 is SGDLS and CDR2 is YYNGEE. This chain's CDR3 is CASSVDSDEQFF. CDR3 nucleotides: TGTGCCAGCAGCGTCGATAGCGATGAGCAGTTCTTC.

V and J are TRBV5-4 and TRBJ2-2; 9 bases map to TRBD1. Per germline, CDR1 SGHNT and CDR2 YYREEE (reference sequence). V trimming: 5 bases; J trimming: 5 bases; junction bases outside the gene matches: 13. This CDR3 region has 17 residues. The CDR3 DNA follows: TGTGCCAGCAGTCTCTCCCGAGGGACAGGGCGTACCGGGGAGCTGTTTTTT. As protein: CASSLSRGTGRTGELFF. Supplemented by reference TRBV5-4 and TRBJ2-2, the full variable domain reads ETGVTQSPTHLIKTRGQQVTLRCSSQSGHNTVSWYQQALGQGPQFIFQYYREEENGRGNFPPRFSGLQFPNYSSELNVNALELDDSALYLCASSLSRGTGRTGELFFGEGSRLTVL.

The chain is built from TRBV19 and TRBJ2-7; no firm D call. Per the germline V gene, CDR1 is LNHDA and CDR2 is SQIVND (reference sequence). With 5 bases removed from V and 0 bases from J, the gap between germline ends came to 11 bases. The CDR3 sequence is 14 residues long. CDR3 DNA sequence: TGTGCCAGTAGTCTTGAGTTTAGCTCCTACGAGCAGTACTTC. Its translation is CASSLEFSSYEQYF.

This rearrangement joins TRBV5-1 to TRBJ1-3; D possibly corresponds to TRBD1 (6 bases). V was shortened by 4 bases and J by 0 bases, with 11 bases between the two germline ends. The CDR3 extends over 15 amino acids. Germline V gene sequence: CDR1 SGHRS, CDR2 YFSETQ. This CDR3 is CASSVDSRSGNTIYF. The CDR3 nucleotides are TGCGCCAGCAGCGTGGACAGCCGCTCTGGAAACACCATATATTTT.

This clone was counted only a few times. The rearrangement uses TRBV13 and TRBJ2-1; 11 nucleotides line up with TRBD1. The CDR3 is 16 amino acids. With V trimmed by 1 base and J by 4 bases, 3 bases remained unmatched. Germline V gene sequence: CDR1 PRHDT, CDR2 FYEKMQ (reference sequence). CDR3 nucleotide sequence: TGTGCCAGCAGCTTAGCGGGACAGGGGGGATACAATGAGCAGTTCTTC. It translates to CASSLAGQGGYNEQFF.

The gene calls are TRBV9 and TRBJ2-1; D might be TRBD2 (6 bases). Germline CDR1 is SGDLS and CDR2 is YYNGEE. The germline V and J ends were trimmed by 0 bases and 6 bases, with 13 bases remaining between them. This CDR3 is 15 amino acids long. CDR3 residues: CASSVGSFGGNEQFF. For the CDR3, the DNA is TGTGCCAGCAGCGTAGGGAGTTTCGGGGGCAATGAGCAGTTCTTC.